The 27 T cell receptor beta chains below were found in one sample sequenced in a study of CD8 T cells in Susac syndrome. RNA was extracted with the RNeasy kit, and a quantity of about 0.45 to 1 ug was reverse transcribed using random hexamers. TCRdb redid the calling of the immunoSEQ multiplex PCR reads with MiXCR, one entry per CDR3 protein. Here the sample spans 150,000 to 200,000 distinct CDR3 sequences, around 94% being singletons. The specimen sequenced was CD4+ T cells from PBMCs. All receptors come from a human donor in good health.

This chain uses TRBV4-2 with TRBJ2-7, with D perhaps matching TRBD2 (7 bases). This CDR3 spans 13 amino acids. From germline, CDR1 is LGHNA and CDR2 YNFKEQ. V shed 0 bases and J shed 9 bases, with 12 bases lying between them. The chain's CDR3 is CASSQDGGARQYF. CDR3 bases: TGTGCCAGCAGCCAAGATGGGGGGGCGCGGCAGTACTTC.

The CDR3 coding sequence is TGTGCCAGTAAGGGAGCAGCGGCTTACGAGCAGTACTTC. Its translation: CASKGAAAYEQYF. V usage is TRBV3-1 and J usage is TRBJ2-7, with a possible D match to TRBD2 (5 bases). Germline values: CDR1 LGHDT, CDR2 YNNKEL (reference sequence). Trimming shortened V by 9 bases and J by 4 bases, and 16 bases separated the two germline ends. This CDR3 is 13 amino acids long.

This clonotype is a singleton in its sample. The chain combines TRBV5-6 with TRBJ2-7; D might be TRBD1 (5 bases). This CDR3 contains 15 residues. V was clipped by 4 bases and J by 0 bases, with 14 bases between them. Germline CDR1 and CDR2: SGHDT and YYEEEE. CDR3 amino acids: CASSQTGPLSYEQYF. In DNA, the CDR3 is TGTGCCAGCAGCCAAACAGGCCCCCTCTCCTACGAGCAGTACTTC. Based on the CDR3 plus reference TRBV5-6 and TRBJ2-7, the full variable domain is DAGVTQSPTHLIKTRGQQVTLRCSPKSGHDTVSWYQQALGQGPQFIFQYYEEEERQRGNFPDRFSGHQFPNYSSELNVNALLLGDSALYLCASSQTGPLSYEQYFGPGTRLTVT.

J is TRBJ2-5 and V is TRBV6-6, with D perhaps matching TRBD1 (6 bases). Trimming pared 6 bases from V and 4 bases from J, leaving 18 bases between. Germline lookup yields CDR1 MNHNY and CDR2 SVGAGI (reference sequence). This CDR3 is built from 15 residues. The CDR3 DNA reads TGTGCCAGCAGCCACTCCACAGGGCTATTAGAGACCCAGTACTTC. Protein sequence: CASSHSTGLLETQYF.

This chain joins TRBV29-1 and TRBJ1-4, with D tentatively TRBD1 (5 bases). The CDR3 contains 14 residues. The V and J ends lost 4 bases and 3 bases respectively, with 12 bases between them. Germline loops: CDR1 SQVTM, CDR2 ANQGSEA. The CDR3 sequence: CSVGEGPANEKLFF. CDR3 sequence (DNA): TGCAGCGTTGGTGAGGGGCCGGCTAATGAAAAACTGTTTTTT. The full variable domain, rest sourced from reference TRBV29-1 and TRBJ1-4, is SAVISQKPSRDICQRGTSLTIQCQVDSQVTMMFWYRQQPGQSLTLIATANQGSEATYESGFVIDKFPISRPNLTFSTLTVSNMSPEDSSIYLCSVGEGPANEKLFFGSGTQLSVL.

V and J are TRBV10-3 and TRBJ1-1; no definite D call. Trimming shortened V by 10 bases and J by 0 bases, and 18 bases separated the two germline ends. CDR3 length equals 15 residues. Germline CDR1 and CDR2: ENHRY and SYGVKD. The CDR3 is CATYPDARMNTEAFF. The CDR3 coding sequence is TGTGCCACTTACCCGGACGCTCGGATGAACACTGAAGCTTTCTTT.

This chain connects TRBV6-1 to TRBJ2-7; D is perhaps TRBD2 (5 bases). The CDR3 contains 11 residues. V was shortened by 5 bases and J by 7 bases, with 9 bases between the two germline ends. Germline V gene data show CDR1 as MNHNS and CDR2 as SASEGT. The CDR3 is CASSWSGEQYF. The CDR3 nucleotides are TGTGCCAGCAGTTGGTCGGGGGAGCAGTACTTC.

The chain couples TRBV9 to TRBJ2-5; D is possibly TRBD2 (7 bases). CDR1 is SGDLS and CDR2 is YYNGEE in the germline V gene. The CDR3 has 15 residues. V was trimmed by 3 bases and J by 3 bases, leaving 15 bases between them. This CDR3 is CASSGRAGAEETQYF. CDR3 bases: TGTGCCAGCAGCGGCAGGGCGGGGGCGGAAGAGACCCAGTACTTC.

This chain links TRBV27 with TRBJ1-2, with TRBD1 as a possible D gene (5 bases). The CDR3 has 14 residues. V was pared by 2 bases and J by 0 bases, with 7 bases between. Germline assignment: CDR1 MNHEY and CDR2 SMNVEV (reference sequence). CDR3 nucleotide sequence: TGTGCCAGCAGTTTAAGGGGTGCTAACTATGGCTACACCTTC. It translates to CASSLRGANYGYTF.

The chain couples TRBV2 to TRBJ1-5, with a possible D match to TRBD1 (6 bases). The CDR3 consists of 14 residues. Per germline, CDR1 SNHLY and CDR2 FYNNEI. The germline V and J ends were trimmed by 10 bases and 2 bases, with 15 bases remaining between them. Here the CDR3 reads CATKEGGGNQPQHF. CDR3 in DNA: TGTGCCACCAAGGAAGGGGGAGGCAATCAGCCCCAGCATTTT.

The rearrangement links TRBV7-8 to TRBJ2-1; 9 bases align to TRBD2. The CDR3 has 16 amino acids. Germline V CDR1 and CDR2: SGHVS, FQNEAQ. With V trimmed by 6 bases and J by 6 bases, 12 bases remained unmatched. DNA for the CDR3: TGTGCCAGCAGTTCCGGGGGGCTAGCGGGGTTCAATGAGCAGTTCTTC. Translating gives CASSSGGLAGFNEQFF.

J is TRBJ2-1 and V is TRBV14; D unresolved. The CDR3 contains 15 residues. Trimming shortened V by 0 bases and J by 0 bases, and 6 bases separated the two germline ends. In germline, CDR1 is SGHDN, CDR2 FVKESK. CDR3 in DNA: TGTGCCAGCAGCCAAGATCCGAGCTCCTACAATGAGCAGTTCTTC. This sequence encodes CASSQDPSSYNEQFF.

The CDR3 protein is CSASKPPHTDTQYF. As DNA, the CDR3 is TGCAGTGCTTCAAAGCCACCTCACACAGATACGCAGTATTTT. This chain joins TRBV20-1 and TRBJ2-3; no definite D call. Trimming stripped 5 bases from V and 2 bases from J, with 14 bases between. Germline-derived CDR1 and CDR2 are DFQATT and SNEGSKA (reference sequence). This CDR3 has 14 residues.

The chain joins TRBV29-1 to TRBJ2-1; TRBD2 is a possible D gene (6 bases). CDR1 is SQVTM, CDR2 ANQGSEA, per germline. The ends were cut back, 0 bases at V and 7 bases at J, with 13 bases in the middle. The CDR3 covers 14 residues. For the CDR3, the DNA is TGCAGCGTTGAAGAGCCGGGACTCAGGAATGAGCAGTTCTTC. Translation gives CSVEEPGLRNEQFF.

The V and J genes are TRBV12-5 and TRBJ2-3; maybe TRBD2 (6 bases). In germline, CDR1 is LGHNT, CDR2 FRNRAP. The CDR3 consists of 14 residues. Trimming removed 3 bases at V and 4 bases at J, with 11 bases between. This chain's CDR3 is CASGFGGKADTQYF. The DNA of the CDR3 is TGTGCTAGTGGTTTTGGGGGGAAGGCAGATACGCAGTATTTT.

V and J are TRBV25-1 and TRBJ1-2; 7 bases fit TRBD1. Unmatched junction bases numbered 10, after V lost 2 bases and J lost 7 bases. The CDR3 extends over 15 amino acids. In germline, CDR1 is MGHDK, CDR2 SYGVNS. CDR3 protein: CASSEGDSFSLGYTF. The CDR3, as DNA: TGTGCCAGCAGTGAAGGGGACAGCTTCTCCCTTGGCTACACCTTC.

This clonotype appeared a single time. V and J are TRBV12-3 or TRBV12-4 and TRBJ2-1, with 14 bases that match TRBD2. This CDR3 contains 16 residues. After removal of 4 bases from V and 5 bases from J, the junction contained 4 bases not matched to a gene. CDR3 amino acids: CASSWTSGGSHNEQFF. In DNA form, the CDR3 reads TGTGCCAGCAGTTGGACTAGCGGGGGGTCCCACAATGAGCAGTTCTTC.

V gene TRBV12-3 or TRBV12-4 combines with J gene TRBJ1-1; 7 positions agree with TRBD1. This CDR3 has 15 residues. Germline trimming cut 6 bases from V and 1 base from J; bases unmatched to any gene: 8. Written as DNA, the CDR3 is TGTGCCAGCAGATCCGGACAGGAGAGGAACACTGAAGCTTTCTTT. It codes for CASRSGQERNTEAFF.

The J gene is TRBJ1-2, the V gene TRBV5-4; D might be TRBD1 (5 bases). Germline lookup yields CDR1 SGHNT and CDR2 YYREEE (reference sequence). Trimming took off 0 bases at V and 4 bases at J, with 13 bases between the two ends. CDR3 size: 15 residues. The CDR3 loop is CASSLDSGTAYGYTF. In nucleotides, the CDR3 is TGTGCCAGCAGCTTGGATTCCGGGACGGCCTATGGCTACACCTTC.

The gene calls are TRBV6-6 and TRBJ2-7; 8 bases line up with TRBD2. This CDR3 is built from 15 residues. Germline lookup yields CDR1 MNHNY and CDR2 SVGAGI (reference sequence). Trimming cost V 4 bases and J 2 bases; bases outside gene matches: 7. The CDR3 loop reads CASSSLAGRAYEQYF. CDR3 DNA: TGTGCCAGCAGTTCCTTAGCGGGGAGGGCCTACGAGCAGTACTTC.

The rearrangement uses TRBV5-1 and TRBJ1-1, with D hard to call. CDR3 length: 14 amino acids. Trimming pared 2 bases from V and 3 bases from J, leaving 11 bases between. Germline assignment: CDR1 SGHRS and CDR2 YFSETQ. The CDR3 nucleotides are TGCGCCAGCAGCTTAGCGGCAAGGGACACTGAAGCTTTCTTT. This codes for CASSLAARDTEAFF.

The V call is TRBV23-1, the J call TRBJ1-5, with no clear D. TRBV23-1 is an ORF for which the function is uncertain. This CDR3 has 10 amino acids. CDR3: CADWLGFGHF. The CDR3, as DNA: TGCGCGGATTGGTTGGGGTTCGGGCATTTT.

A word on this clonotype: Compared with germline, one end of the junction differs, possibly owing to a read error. The CDR3 DNA sequence: TGTGCCAGCAGACGACCATCTACGGGGTACAGTGAGCAGTTCTTC. This encodes CASRRPSTGYSEQFF. V is TRBV6-5 and J is TRBJ2-1, with a weak D call TRBD2 (5 bases). This CDR3 spans 15 amino acids. The germline V gene has CDR1 MNHEY and CDR2 SVGAGI.

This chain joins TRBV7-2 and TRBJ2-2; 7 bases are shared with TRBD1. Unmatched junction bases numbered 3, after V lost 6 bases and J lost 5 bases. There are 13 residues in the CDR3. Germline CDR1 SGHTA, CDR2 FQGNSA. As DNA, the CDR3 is TGTGCCAGCAGACCACAGGGGACCGGGGAGCTGTTTTTT. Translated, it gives CASRPQGTGELFF.

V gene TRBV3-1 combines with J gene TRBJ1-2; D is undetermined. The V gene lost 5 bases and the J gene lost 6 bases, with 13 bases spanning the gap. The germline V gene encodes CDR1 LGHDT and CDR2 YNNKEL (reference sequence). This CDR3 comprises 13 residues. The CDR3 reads CASSSGRGNGYTF. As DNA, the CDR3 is TGTGCCAGCAGCTCTGGACGAGGTAATGGCTACACCTTC.

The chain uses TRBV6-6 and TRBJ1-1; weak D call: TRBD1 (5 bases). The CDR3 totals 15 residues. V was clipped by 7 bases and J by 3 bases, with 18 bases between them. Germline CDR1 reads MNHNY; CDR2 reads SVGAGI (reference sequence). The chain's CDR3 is CASTWGGGVDTEAFF. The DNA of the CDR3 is TGTGCCAGCACCTGGGGCGGAGGGGTCGACACTGAAGCTTTCTTT.

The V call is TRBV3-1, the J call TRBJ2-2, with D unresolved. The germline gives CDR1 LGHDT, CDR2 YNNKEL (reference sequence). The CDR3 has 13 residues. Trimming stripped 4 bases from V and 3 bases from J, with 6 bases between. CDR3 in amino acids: CASSRIDTGELFF. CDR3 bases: TGTGCCAGCAGCCGAATAGACACCGGGGAGCTGTTTTTT.